The 14 T cell receptor beta chains given below trace back to one sample, sequenced in a study of T-cell memory formation after mild COVID-19. TCRdb ran MiXCR on the 5' RACE reads and lists one entry per CDR3 protein. Of a few hundred thousand distinct CDR3 sequences listed, under 12% are singletons. Sequencing was carried out using PBMCs or a T cell subset sorted from them (not recorded which). Receptors originate from a man between 18 and 35 years old who had mild COVID-19 (a few samples of this study predate the infection). Cell type and time point are not known.

This clonotype was detected many times. The chain links TRBV5-1 to TRBJ2-1, with a tentative D call TRBD1 (6 bases). This CDR3 spans 14 amino acids. The V gene's germline CDR1 is SGHRS and CDR2 YFSETQ. V lost 6 bases, J lost 5 bases, and 15 bases lay in between. This CDR3 reads CASTTGKVHNEQFF. The CDR3 region has the DNA TGCGCCAGCACCACAGGGAAGGTCCACAATGAGCAGTTCTTC.

This clonotype appeared a few times. This chain uses TRBV10-3 with TRBJ1-5; no clear D. The CDR3 extends over 13 amino acids. Germline CDR1 and CDR2: ENHRY and SYGVKD. Trimming stripped 2 bases from V and 2 bases from J, with 4 bases between. This CDR3 reads CAISEAGNQPQHF. CDR3 nucleotides: TGTGCCATCAGTGAGGCCGGCAATCAGCCCCAGCATTTT.

The table lists this clonotype with a few counts. This rearrangement joins TRBV5-1 to TRBJ2-3; TRBD2 matches 9 bases. The V gene end was trimmed by 1 base and the J gene end by 2 bases; junction bases not matched to a gene: 5. Germline CDR1 and CDR2: SGHRS and YFSETQ. The CDR3 totals 16 residues. CDR3 in amino acids: CASSLLAGRNTDTQYF. In DNA, the CDR3 is TGCGCCAGCAGCTTGCTAGCGGGGCGGAACACAGATACGCAGTATTTT.

The chain combines TRBV12-3 or TRBV12-4 with TRBJ1-1; possibly TRBD1 for D (5 bases). V lost 5 bases and J 10 bases, leaving 11 bases between the germline ends. CDR3 size: 11 residues. This CDR3 is CASSLPGIAFF. The CDR3 nucleotides are TGTGCCAGCAGTCTCCCAGGGATAGCTTTCTTT.

The chain combines TRBV28 with TRBJ2-1, with D possibly matching TRBD1 (6 bases). Germline V gives CDR1 MDHEN, CDR2 SYDVKM. Deletions cut 2 bases from V and 10 bases from J, with 12 bases between. The CDR3 spans 13 residues. The CDR3 protein is CASSLVGAGEQFF. Here the CDR3 DNA reads TGTGCCAGCAGTTTAGTGGGGGCAGGGGAGCAGTTCTTC.

V is TRBV7-9 and J is TRBJ2-2; D is unclear. V gave up 3 bases and J gave up 5 bases, with 7 bases separating them. The CDR3 is made up of 13 amino acids. Germline CDR1 SEHNR, CDR2 FQNEAQ (reference sequence). DNA of the CDR3: TGTGCCAGCAGCTTTTACCAGACCGGGGAGCTGTTTTTT. It yields the protein CASSFYQTGELFF.

There are a few counts of this clonotype. The chain employs TRBV2 and TRBJ2-7, with D unclear. The V and J ends lost 1 base and 2 bases respectively, with 9 bases between them. The germline V gene has CDR1 SNHLY and CDR2 FYNNEI. This CDR3 spans 14 amino acids. In DNA, the CDR3 is TGTGCCAGCAGTGAAGACTTTCAAGCCTACGAGCAGTACTTC. Encoded protein: CASSEDFQAYEQYF.

This clonotype has a handful of counts. CDR3 bases: TGTGCCAGCAGTGTTCGATTGGGGGGAGAGACCCAGTACTTC. As protein: CASSVRLGGETQYF. The V and J genes are TRBV2 and TRBJ2-5, with D perhaps matching TRBD2 (6 bases). The CDR3 covers 14 residues. V dropped 4 bases and J dropped 4 bases, with 13 bases sitting between them. CDR1 is SNHLY, CDR2 FYNNEI, per germline.

This clonotype was detected many times. The V call is TRBV6-2 or TRBV6-3, the J call TRBJ2-1; 8 bases align to TRBD1. This CDR3 is 17 amino acids long. CDR1 MNHEY and CDR2 SVGEGT come from the germline V gene. J lost 2 bases, V lost 6 bases, and 12 bases had no gene match. CDR3 sequence (DNA): TGTGCCAGCAGCGATAGGACAGGGCTGTTGACCTACAATGAGCAGTTCTTC. Protein product: CASSDRTGLLTYNEQFF.

This clonotype has ten or more counts. In nucleotides, the CDR3 is TGTGCCAGCAGTTTCGGGGGGTTGACTGACGAGCAGTACGTC. It codes for CASSFGGLTDEQYV. The chain is built from TRBV12-3 or TRBV12-4 and TRBJ2-7, with TRBD2 matching 7 bases. Unmatched junction bases numbered 7, after V lost 3 bases and J lost 5 bases. The CDR3 length is 14 residues.

This clonotype was detected a few times. The chain joins TRBV7-3 to TRBJ2-1, with 8 positions matching TRBD2. Trimming at V came to 5 bases and at J to 0 bases, leaving 6 bases not matched to a gene. This CDR3 contains 16 residues. CDR1 SGHTA and CDR2 FQGTGA come from the germline V gene. The CDR3 region has the DNA TGTGCCAGCAGCGAGCGGGGGCCCGGCTCCTACAATGAGCAGTTCTTC. Residues: CASSERGPGSYNEQFF.

This clonotype was recorded at least ten times. The chain carries TRBV18 and TRBJ2-1, with D unresolved. Trimming removed 3 bases from V and 4 bases from J, with 7 bases in between. From germline, CDR1 is KGHSH and CDR2 LQKENI. CDR3 length: 13 amino acids. The CDR3 is CASSPRDYNEQFF. The DNA of the CDR3 is TGTGCCAGCTCACCTAGAGATTACAATGAGCAGTTCTTC.

This clonotype has a count of ten or more. The chain combines TRBV7-6 with TRBJ2-3; D gene unclear. Trimming left V 5 bases short and J 2 bases short, with 5 bases between. CDR1 is SGHVS, CDR2 FNYEAQ, per germline. The CDR3 is made up of 12 amino acids. Here the CDR3 reads CASSPYTDTQYF. The CDR3 bases are TGTGCCAGCAGCCCTTACACAGATACGCAGTATTTT. Using reference TRBV7-6 and TRBJ2-3 for the parts outside the CDR3, the full variable domain is GAGVSQSPRYKVTKRGQDVALRCDPISGHVSLYWYRQALGQGPEFLTYFNYEAQQDKSGLPNDRFSAERPEGSISTLTIQRTEQRDSAMYRCASSPYTDTQYFGPGTRLTVL.

This clonotype was counted only a few times. The genes are TRBV18 and TRBJ2-7; 8 positions agree with TRBD1. The CDR3 covers 14 residues. Germline V CDR1 and CDR2: KGHSH, LQKENI. With 3 bases clipped from V and 3 bases from J, the junction kept 4 bases outside the gene matches. CDR3 bases: TGTGCCAGCTCACCTCTTGGACAGGGCTACGAGCAGTACTTC. Its protein product is CASSPLGQGYEQYF.